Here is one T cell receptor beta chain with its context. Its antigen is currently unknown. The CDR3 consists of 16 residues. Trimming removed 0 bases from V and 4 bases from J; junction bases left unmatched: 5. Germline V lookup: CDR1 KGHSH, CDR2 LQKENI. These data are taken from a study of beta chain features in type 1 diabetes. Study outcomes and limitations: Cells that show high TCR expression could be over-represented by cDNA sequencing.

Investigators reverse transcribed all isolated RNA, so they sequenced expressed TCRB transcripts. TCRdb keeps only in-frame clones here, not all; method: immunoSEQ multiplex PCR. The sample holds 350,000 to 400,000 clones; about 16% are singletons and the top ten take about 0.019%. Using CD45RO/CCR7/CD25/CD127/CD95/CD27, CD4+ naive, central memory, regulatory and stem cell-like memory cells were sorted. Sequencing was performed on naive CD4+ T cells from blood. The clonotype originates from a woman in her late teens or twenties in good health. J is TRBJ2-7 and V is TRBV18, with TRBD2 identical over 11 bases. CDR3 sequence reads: CASSPPGTSGMYEQYF. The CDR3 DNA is TGTGCCAGCTCACCACCAGGGACTAGCGGAATGTACGAGCAGTACTTC.